The sequence of this T cell receptor beta chain was determined in a study of blood T cell repertoires in COVID-19. About the study: Both acute and convalescent COVID-19 samples were obtained from the United States, Italy and Spain. T cells, B-cell-depleted T cells, or PBMCs supplied cDNA or gDNA.

In germline, CDR1 is KGHSH, CDR2 LQKENI. The V gene end was trimmed by 3 bases and the J gene end by 1 base; junction bases not matched to a gene: 3. This CDR3 region has 16 residues. Per the original data handling: For nucleated cells, counts were estimated from reference gene primer amplification. This table comes from immunoSEQ multiplex PCR, and its TCRdb copy is limited to in-frame clones, with some not included. D and trimming were read from the DNA, whereas the V and J calls and clone size are those reported in that table. The repertoire holds a few hundred thousand clones, with about 85% as singletons.

Sequenced material: peripheral blood. The source of this sequence is a man in his 70s with acute or convalescent COVID-19. The chain has TRBV18 and TRBJ1-5, with TRBD1 identical over 10 bases. CDR3 bases: TGTGCCAGCTCACCGGGACAGGGGTTAAGCAATCAGCCCCAGCATTTT. This codes for CASSPGQGLSNQPQHF. The entire variable domain, with the rest obtained from reference TRBV18 and TRBJ1-5, is as follows: NAGVMQNPRHLVRRRGQEARLRCSPMKGHSHVYWYRQLPEEGLKFMVYLQKENIIDESGMPKERFSAEFPKEGPSILRIQQVVRGDSAAYFCASSPGQGLSNQPQHFGDGTRLSIL.